This T cell receptor beta chain was captured in a study of blood T cells in healthy people across ages. Points from the study as a whole: Long-lived donors exceeded aged donors in naive CD4+ cells and diversity.

CDR1 and CDR2 (germline): SGHRS, YFSETQ. This CDR3 comprises 14 residues. The junction had 8 bases not matched to a gene; V was cut back by 6 bases and J by 2 bases. Healthy Caucasian individuals from Russia aged about 6 to 90 served as donors. Of note for this clonotype: Its specificity is not known.

The use of a sample-barcoded 5' primer and a J-beta primer mix characterized a second PCR of roughly 6 to 11 cycles. TCRdb reanalysed the 5' RACE reads using MiXCR and keeps one entry per CDR3 protein. Of around 1,500,000 distinct CDR3 sequences in the sample, about 30% are singletons; the top ten hold 7.7%. The V and J genes are TRBV5-1 and TRBJ2-7; 7 bases match TRBD2. Sequenced input: blood. The receptor comes from a woman in her 30s in good health. CDR3 DNA: TGCGCCAGCACCCGTGAGCGGGGACCCTACGAGCAGTACTTC. Amino acid sequence: CASTRERGPYEQYF. The whole variable domain, remainder taken from reference TRBV5-1 and TRBJ2-7, is KAGVTQTPRYLIKTRGQQVTLSCSPISGHRSVSWYQQTPGQGLQFLFEYFSETQRNKGNFPGRFSGRQFSNSRSEMNVSTLELGDSALYLCASTRERGPYEQYFGPGTRLTVT.